This T cell receptor (beta chain) emerged from a study of blood T cell repertoires in COVID-19. Overall study: PBMCs, B-cell-depleted T cells, or T cells were the source of the cDNA or gDNA that made up the material.

Cohorts were assigned according to the clinical history that participants reported. From germline, CDR1 is LNHDA and CDR2 SQIVND (reference sequence). V lost 6 bases to trimming and J lost 5 bases, with 13 bases between them. The CDR3 consists of 13 residues. Original processing notes: Reference gene primer amplification gave nucleated cell count estimates. Profiled with immunoSEQ multiplex PCR; TCRdb holds only in-frame clones, not every one. The V and J calls and clone size are taken from that table; D and trimming were inferred from the DNA. The sample includes 400,000 to 550,000 clones, 87% of them seen just once.

The receptor was isolated from a woman between 18 and 30 years old with acute COVID-19. The material sequenced was PBMCs or T cells enriched from blood (not recorded which). V usage is TRBV19 and J usage is TRBJ1-2, with D unclear. The CDR3 here is CASSTTWAYGYTF. The DNA for the CDR3 is TGTGCCAGTAGCACAACTTGGGCTTATGGCTACACCTTC.